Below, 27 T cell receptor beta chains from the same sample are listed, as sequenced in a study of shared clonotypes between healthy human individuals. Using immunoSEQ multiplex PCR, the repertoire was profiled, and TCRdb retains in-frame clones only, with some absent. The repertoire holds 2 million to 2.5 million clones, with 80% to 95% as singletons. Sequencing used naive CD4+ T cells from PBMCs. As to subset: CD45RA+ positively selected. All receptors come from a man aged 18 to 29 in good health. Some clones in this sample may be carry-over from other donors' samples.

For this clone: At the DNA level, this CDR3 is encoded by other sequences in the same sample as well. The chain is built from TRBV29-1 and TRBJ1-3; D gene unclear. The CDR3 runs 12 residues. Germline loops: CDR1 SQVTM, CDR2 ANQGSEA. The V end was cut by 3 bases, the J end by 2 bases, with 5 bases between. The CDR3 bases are TGCAGCGTTGAGGCTCCTGGAAACACCATATATTTT. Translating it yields CSVEAPGNTIYF.

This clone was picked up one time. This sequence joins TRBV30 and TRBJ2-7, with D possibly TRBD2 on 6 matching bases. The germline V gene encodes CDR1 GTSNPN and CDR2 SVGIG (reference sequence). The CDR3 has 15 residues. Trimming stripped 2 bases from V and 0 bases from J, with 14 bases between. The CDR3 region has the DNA TGTGCCTGGAGTTCGGGACTCCTGAGCTCCTACGAGCAGTACTTC. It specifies CAWSSGLLSSYEQYF.

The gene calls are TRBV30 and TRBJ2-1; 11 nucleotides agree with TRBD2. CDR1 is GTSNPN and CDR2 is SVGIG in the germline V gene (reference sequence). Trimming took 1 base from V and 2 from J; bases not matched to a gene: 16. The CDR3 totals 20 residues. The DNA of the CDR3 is TGTGCCTGGAGTGACCCTCGCGGGACTAGCGGAATTAGAACCTACAATGAGCAGTTCTTC. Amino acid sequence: CAWSDPRGTSGIRTYNEQFF.

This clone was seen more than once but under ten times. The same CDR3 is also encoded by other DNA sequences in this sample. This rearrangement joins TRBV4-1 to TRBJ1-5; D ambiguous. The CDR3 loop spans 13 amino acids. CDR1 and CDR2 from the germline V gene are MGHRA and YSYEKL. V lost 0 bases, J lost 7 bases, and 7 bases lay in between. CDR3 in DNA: TGCGCCAGCAGCCAAGACAGGCGCCAGCCCCAGCATTTT. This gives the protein CASSQDRRQPQHF.

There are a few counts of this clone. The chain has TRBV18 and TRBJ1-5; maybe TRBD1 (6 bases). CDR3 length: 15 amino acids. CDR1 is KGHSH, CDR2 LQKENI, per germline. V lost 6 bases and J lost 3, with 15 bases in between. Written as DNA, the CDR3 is TGTGCCAGCTCCCCAGGACAGACTTACAATCAGCCCCAGCATTTT. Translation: CASSPGQTYNQPQHF.

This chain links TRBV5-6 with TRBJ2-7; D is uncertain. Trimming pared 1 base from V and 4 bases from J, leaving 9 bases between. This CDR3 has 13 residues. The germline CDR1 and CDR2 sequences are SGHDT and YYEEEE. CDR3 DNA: TGTGCCAGCAGCTTGAATCCCGTGTACGAGCAGTACTTC. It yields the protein CASSLNPVYEQYF. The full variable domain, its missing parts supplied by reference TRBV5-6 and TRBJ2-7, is DAGVTQSPTHLIKTRGQQVTLRCSPKSGHDTVSWYQQALGQGPQFIFQYYEEEERQRGNFPDRFSGHQFPNYSSELNVNALLLGDSALYLCASSLNPVYEQYFGPGTRLTVT.

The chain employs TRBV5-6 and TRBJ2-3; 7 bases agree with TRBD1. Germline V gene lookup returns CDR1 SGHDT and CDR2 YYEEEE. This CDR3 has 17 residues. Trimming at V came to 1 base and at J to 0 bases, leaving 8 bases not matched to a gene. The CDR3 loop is CASSLLGTVSSTDTQYF. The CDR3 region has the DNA TGTGCCAGCAGCTTGCTGGGGACAGTATCTAGCACAGATACGCAGTATTTT.

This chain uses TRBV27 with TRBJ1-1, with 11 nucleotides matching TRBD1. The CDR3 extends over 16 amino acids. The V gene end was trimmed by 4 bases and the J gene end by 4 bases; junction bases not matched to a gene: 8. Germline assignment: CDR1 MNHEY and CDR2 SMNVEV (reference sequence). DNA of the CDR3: TGTGCCAGCAGTTCCTGGACAGGGGGCGGGGGCACTGAAGCTTTCTTT. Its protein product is CASSSWTGGGGTEAFF.

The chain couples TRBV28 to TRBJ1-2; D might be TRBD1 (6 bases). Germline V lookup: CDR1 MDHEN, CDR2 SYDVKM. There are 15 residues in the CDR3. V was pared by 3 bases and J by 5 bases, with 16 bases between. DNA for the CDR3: TGTGCCAGCAGTTTTGACAAGGGGGGCACATATGGCTACACCTTC. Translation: CASSFDKGGTYGYTF.

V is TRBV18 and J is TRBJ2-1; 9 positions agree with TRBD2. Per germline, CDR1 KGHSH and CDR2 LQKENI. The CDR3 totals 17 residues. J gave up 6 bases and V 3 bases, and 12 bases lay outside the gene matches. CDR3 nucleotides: TGTGCCAGCTCACCGCTTGGGGCGGGAGGGCCTGGCAATGAGCAGTTCTTC. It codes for CASSPLGAGGPGNEQFF.

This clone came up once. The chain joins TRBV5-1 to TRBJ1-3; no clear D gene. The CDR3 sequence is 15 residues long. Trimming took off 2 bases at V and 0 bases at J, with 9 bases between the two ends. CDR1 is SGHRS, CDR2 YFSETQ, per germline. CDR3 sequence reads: CASSFGVPSGNTIYF. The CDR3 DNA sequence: TGCGCCAGCAGCTTTGGGGTCCCCTCTGGAAACACCATATATTTT.

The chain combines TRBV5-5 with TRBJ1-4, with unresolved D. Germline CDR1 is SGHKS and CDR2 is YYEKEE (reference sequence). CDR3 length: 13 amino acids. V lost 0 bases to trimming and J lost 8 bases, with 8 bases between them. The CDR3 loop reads CASSLASREKLFF. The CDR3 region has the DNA TGTGCCAGCAGCTTGGCCAGTCGGGAAAAACTGTTTTTT.

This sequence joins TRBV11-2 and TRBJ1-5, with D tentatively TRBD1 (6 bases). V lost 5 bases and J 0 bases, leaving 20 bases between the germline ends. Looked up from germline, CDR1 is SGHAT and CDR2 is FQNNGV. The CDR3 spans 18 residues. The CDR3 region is CASSPRTGRGNSNQPQHF. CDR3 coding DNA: TGTGCCAGCAGCCCCCGAACGGGGAGGGGGAATAGCAATCAGCCCCAGCATTTT.

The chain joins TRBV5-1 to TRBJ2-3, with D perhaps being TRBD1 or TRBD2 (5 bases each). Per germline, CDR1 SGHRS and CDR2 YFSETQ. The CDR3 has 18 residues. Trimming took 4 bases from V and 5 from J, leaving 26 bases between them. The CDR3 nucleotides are TGCGCCAGCAGCCTAACCGTTCGGGACGGCTCACGGTTAGATACGCAGTATTTT. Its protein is CASSLTVRDGSRLDTQYF.

CDR3 sequence: CASSHPSGRSYEQFF. The CDR3 coding sequence is TGTGCCAGCAGCCATCCTAGCGGGAGATCCTATGAGCAGTTCTTC. This sequence joins TRBV28 and TRBJ2-1; 10 bases agree with TRBD2. The CDR3 has 15 amino acids. After removal of 6 bases from V and 8 bases from J, the junction contained 10 bases not matched to a gene. Germline CDR1 and CDR2: MDHEN and SYDVKM.

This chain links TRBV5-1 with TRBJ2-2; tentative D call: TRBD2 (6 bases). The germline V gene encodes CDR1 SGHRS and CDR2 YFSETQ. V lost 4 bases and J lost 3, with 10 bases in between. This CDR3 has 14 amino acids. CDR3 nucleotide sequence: TGCGCCAGCAGCACGGGACTGTACACCGGGGAGCTGTTTTTT. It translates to CASSTGLYTGELFF.

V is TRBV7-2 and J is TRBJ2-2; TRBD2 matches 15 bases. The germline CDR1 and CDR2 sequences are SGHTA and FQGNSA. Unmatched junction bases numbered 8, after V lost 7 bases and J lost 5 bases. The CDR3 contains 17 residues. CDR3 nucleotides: TGTGCCAGCACCGCCCCCGGACTAGCGGGAGGGACCGGGGAGCTGTTTTTT. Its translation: CASTAPGLAGGTGELFF.

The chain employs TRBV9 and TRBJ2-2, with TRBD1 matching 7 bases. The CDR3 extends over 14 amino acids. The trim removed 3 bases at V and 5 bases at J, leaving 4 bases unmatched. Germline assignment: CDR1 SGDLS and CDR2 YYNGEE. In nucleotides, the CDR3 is TGTGCCAGCAGCGCACAGGGGCGGACCGGGGAGCTGTTTTTT. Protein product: CASSAQGRTGELFF.

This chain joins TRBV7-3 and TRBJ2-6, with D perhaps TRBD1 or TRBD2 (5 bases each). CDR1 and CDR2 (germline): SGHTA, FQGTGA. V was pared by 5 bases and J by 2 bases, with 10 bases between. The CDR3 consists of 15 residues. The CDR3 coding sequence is TGTGCCAGCAGCGTAGGGACCACTGGGGCCAACGTCCTGACTTTC. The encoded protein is CASSVGTTGANVLTF.

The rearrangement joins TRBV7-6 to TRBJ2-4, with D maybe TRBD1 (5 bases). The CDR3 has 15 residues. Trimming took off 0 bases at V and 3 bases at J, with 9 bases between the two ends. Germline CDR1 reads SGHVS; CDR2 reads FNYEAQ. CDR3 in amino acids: CASSLAQGDKNIQYF. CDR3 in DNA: TGTGCCAGCAGCTTAGCGCAGGGTGACAAAAACATTCAGTACTTC.

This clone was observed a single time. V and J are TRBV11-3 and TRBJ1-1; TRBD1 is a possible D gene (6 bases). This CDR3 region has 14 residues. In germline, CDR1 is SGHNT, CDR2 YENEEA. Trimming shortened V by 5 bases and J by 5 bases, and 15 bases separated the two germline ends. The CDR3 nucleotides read TGTGCCAGCAGCACCCTAGGGGGGGGGACTGAAGCTTTCTTT. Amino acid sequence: CASSTLGGGTEAFF.

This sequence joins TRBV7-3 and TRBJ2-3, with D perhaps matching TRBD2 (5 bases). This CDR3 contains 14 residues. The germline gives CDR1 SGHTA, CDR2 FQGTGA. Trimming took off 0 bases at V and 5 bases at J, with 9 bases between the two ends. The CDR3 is CASSLTGDVDTQYF. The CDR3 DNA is TGTGCCAGCAGCTTAACGGGAGATGTAGATACGCAGTATTTT.

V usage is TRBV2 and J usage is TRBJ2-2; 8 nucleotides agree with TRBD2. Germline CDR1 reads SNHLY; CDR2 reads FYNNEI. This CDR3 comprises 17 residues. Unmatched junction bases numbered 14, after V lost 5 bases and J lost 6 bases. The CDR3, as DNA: TGTGCCAGCAGTCTACATCCAGCGGGAGATTGGGCCGGGGAGCTGTTTTTT. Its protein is CASSLHPAGDWAGELFF. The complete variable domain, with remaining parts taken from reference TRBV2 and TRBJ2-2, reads EPEVTQTPSHQVTQMGQEVILRCVPISNHLYFYWYRQILGQKVEFLVSFYNNEISEKSEIFDDQFSVERPDGSNFTLKIRSTKLEDSAMYFCASSLHPAGDWAGELFFGEGSRLTVL.

CDR3 bases: TGCGCCAGCAGCCAAGTGGTCCTAGCGGGAGTCTACGAGCAGTACTTC. It specifies CASSQVVLAGVYEQYF. The rearrangement joins TRBV4-3 to TRBJ2-7; 10 bases align to TRBD2. CDR1 LGHNA and CDR2 YSLEER come from the germline V gene. The CDR3 loop spans 16 amino acids. With 1 base clipped from V and 3 bases from J, the junction kept 6 bases outside the gene matches.

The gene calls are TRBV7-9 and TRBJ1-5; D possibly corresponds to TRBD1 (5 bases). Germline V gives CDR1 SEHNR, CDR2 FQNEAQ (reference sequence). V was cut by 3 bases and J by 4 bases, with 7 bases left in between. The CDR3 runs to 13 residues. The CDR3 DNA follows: TGTGCCAGCAGCTTCTCAGGGAATCAGCCCCAGCATTTT. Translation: CASSFSGNQPQHF.

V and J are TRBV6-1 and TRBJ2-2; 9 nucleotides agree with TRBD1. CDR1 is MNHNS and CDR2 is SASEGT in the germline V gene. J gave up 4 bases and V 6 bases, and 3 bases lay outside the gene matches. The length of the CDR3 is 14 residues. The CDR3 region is CASRETGGTGELFF. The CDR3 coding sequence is TGTGCCAGCAGGGAGACAGGGGGCACCGGGGAGCTGTTTTTT.

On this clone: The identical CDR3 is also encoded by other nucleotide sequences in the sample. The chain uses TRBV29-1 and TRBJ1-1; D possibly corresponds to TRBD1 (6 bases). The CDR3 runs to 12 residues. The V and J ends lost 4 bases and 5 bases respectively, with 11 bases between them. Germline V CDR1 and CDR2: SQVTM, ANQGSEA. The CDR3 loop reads CSVAGGLTEAFF. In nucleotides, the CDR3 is TGCAGCGTTGCGGGGGGGCTTACTGAAGCTTTCTTT.